The entry below describes one T cell receptor (beta chain). Its antigen remains unidentified. These data belong to a study of T cell responses to AZD1222 COVID-19 vaccine. Deletions cut 2 bases from V and 3 bases from J, with 8 bases between. CDR3 size: 13 residues. Germline loops: CDR1 GTSNPN, CDR2 SVGIG (reference sequence). Study findings and constraints: Distributed over spike, vaccine-associated CD4 TCRs predominated at 160-218 and 743-854.

The table came from immunoSEQ multiplex PCR; TCRdb's copy has only in-frame clones and leaves some out. The table has about 170,000 clones, more than 90% seen once. This specimen consisted of peripheral blood, obtained on day 0 of AZD1222 vaccination. This clonotype originated in an adult in good health. This chain joins TRBV30 and TRBJ1-5, with D unclear. CDR3 nucleotide sequence: TGTGCCTGGAGTAGGGCAGACAATCAGCCCCAGCATTTT. Its protein product is CAWSRADNQPQHF.